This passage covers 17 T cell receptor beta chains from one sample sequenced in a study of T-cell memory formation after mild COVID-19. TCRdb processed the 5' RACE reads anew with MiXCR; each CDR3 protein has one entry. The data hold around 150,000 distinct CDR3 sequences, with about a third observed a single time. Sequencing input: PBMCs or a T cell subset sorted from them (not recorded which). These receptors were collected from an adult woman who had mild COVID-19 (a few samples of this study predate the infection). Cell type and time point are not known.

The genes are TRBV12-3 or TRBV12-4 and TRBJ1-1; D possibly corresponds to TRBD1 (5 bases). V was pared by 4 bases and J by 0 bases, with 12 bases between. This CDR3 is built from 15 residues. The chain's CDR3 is CASSSHAGMNTEAFF. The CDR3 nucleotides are TGTGCCAGCAGTTCCCACGCAGGGATGAACACTGAAGCTTTCTTT.

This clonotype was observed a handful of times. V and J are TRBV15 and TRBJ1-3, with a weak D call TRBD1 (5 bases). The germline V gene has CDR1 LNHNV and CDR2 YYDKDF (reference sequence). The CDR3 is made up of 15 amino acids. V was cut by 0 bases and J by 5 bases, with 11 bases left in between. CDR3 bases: TGTGCCACCAGCAGAGATTATGACAGAAGAAACACCATATATTTT. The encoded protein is CATSRDYDRRNTIYF.

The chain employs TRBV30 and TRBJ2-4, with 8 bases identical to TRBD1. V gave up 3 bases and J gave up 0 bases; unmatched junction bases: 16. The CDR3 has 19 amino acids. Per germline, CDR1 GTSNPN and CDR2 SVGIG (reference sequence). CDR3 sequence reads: CAWSPRQGPYSTAKNIQYF. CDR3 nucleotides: TGTGCCTGGAGCCCCCGACAGGGGCCGTATTCAACAGCCAAAAACATTCAGTACTTC.

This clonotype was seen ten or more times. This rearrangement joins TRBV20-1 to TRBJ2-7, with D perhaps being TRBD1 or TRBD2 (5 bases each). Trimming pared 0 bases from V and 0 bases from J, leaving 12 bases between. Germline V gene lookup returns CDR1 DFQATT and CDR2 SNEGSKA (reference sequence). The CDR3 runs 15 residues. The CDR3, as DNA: TGCAGTGCTAGAGATCTGGCAGGGAGCTCCTACGAGCAGTACTTC. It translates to CSARDLAGSSYEQYF.

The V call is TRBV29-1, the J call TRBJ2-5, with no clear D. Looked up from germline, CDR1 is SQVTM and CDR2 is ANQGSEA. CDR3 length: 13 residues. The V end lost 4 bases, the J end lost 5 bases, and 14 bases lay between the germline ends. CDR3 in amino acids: CSVAKPPRETQYF. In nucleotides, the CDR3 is TGCAGCGTTGCGAAGCCTCCCCGGGAGACCCAGTACTTC.

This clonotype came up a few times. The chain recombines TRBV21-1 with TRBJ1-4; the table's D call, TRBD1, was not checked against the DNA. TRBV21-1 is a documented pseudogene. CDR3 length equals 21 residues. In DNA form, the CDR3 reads TGTGCCAGCAGCAAAGGATTGACAGGGGACTTGTCCGCTGCAACTAATGAAAAACTGTTTTTT. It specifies CASSKGLTGDLSAATNEKLFF.

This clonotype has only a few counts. CDR3 protein: CASSLGSGIKNTEAFF. The CDR3 nucleotides are TGTGCCAGCAGCTTAGGATCGGGGATTAAGAACACTGAAGCTTTCTTT. The rearrangement links TRBV13 to TRBJ1-1, with unresolved D. This CDR3 is built from 16 residues. Germline V lookup: CDR1 PRHDT, CDR2 FYEKMQ (reference sequence). Trimming removed 0 bases from V and 1 base from J, with 12 bases in between.

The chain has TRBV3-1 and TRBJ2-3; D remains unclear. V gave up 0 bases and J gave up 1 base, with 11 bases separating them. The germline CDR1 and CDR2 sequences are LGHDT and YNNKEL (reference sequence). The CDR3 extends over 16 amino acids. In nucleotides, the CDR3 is TGTGCCAGCAGCCAAGATCTGGACGGACGCACAGATACGCAGTATTTT. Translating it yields CASSQDLDGRTDTQYF.

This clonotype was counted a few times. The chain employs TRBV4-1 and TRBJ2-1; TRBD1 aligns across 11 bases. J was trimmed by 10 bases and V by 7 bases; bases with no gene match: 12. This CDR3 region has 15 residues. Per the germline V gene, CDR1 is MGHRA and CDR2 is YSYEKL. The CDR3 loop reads CASTQTGQGVGEQFF. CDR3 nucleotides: TGCGCCAGCACGCAAACGGGACAGGGGGTGGGGGAGCAGTTCTTC.

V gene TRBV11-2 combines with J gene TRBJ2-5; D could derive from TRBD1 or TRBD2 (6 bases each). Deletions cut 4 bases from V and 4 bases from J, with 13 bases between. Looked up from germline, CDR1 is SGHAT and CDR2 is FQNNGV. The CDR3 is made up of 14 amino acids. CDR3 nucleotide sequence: TGTGCCAGCAGCTCCCCGGGGGCCCCAGAGACCCAGTACTTC. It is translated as CASSSPGAPETQYF.

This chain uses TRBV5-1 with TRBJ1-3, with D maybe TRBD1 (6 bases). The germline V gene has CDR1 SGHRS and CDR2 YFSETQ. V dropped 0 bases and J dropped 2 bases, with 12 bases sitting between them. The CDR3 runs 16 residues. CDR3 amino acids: CASSLDRARAGNTIYF. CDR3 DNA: TGCGCCAGCAGCTTGGACAGGGCACGAGCTGGAAACACCATATATTTT.

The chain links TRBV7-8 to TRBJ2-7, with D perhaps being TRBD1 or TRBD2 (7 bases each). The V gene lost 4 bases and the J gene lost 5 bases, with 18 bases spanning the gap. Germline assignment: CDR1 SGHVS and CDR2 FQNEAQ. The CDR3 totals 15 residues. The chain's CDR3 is CASSSGGGRVNEQYF. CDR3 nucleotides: TGTGCCAGCAGCTCAGGGGGGGGGCGAGTTAACGAGCAGTACTTC.

The CDR3 reads CSATRGGYGYTF. As DNA, the CDR3 is TGCAGTGCTACGAGGGGGGGCTATGGCTACACCTTC. The chain has TRBV20-1 and TRBJ1-2; D might be TRBD1 (6 bases). The CDR3 runs 12 residues. Trimming left V 4 bases short and J 4 bases short, with 10 bases between. CDR1 and CDR2 (germline): DFQATT, SNEGSKA (reference sequence).

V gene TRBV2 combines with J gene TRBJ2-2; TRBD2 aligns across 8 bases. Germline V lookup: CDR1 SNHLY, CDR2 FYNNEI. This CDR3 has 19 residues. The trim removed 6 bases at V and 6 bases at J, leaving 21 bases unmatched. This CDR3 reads CASSASTPAGVIGAGELFF. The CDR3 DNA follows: TGTGCCAGCAGCGCTTCTACCCCAGCGGGAGTTATCGGCGCCGGGGAGCTGTTTTTT.

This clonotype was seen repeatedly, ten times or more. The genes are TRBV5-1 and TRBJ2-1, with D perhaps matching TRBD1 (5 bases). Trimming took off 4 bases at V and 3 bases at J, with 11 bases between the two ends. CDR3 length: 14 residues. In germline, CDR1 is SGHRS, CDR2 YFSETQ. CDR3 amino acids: CASSRGADYNEQFF. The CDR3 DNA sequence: TGCGCCAGCAGCCGTGGGGCAGACTACAATGAGCAGTTCTTC.

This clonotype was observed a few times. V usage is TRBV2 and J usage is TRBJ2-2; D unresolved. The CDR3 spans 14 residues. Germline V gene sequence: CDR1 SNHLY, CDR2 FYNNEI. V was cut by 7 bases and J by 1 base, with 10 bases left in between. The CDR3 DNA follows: TGTGCCAGCATTTTCAGGATGAACACCGGGGAGCTGTTTTTT. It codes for CASIFRMNTGELFF.

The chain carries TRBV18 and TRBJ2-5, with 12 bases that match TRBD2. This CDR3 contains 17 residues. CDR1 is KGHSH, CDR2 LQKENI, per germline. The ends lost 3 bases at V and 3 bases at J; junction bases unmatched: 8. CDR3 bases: TGTGCCAGCTCACCGGTACGTCGGACTAGCGGGGAAGAGACCCAGTACTTC. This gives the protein CASSPVRRTSGEETQYF.